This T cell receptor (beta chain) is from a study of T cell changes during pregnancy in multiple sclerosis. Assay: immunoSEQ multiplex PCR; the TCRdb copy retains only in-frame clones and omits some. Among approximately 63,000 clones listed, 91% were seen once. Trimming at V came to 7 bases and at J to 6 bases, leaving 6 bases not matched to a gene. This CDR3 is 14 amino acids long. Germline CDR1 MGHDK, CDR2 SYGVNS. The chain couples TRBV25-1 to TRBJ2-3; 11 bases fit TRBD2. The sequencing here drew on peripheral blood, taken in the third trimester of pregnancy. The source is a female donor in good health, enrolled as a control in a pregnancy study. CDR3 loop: CASTLAGGLDTQYF. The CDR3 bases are TGTGCCAGCACCCTAGCGGGGGGTCTTGATACGCAGTATTTT.